The clone carrying this T cell receptor (beta chain) was recorded at least ten times. Its target is not known. The sample originates from a study of immune heterogeneity within non-small cell lung tumors. It was with 32 V and 13 J primers that multiplex PCR amplified TCR beta CDR3. TCRdb itself ran the multiplex PCR reads through MiXCR, one entry per CDR3 protein. The data show approximately 21,000 distinct CDR3 sequences, around 30% seen once. The V end lost 7 bases, the J end lost 5 bases, and 21 bases lay between the germline ends. CDR1 and CDR2 (germline): MNHEY, SVGEGT. The CDR3 spans 16 residues. Whole-study findings and limits: Largely distinct from one individual patient to the next were the high-frequency T-cell receptor beta clonotypes.

Genomic DNA from bulk tumor acted as the template, and roughly 0.55 ug was loaded per sample. Several spatially distant biopsies were obtained per primary tumor intraoperatively. Enrolled patients presented with newly diagnosed, previously untreated non-small cell lung cancer and underwent curative surgery. The sequenced sample was lung tumor tissue. The sequence came from a man aged 35-49 years with non-small cell lung cancer. The genes are TRBV6-2 or TRBV6-3 and TRBJ1-5; D is ambiguous. In DNA, the CDR3 is TGTGCCAGCAAAGAGAGTACCAGCTCAGGCCATCAGCCCCAGCATTTT. Amino acids: CASKESTSSGHQPQHF.